These T cell receptor beta chains were read from a single sample in a study of CD8 T cells in Susac syndrome. Via MiXCR, TCRdb re-called the immunoSEQ multiplex PCR reads, giving one row per CDR3 protein. This sample yields more than 85,000 distinct CDR3 sequences, of which around 97% are seen a single time; around 0.1% belongs to the top ten. Sequenced material: CD4+ T cells from PBMCs. All receptors derive from a human donor in good health. CDR3s include the opening cysteine and the closing phenylalanine or tryptophan. The D gene is left open where the match is weak. Not all rows give a size; the values are once, few, many and, for expanded clones, a class.

d_call,clone_size,j_call,v_call,cdr3_nt,cdr3_aa
-,once,TRBJ2-3,TRBV29-1,TGCAGCGTTGAAGGGCAGGGTTCAGATACGCAGTATTTT,CSVEGQGSDTQYF
-,-,TRBJ1-2,TRBV20-1,TGCAGTGCTAGAGATGGGGTCAGGGAGGGGAACTATGGCTACACCTTC,CSARDGVREGNYGYTF
TRBD2,-,TRBJ2-7,TRBV9,TGTGCCAGCAGCCCCCGAGTAGCGGGGCACGAGCAGTACTTC,CASSPRVAGHEQYF
TRBD2,-,TRBJ2-7,TRBV4-3,TGCGCCAGCAGCCAAACGGGACTAGCGGGAGCCTACGAGCAGTACTTC,CASSQTGLAGAYEQYF
-,-,TRBJ1-1,TRBV28,TGTGCCAGCAGCGAGGTGAGGGACACTGAAGCTTTCTTT,CASSEVRDTEAFF
-,-,TRBJ2-7,TRBV29-1,TGCAGCGTTGAGAGGCAGGGAAAAGGCGAGCAGTACTTC,CSVERQGKGEQYF
-,-,TRBJ1-2,TRBV30,TGTGCCTGGATGTCGGGGGGCTATGGCTACACCTTC,CAWMSGGYGYTF
TRBD2,-,TRBJ2-3,TRBV29-1,TGCAGCGTTGAGGGACTAGTCACAGATACGCAGTATTTT,CSVEGLVTDTQYF
TRBD1,-,TRBJ1-4,TRBV29-1,TGCAGCGCGAAAGACAGGGGTAATGAAAAACTGTTTTTT,CSAKDRGNEKLFF
TRBD1,-,TRBJ1-1,TRBV5-1,TGCGCCAGCAGCTACGGGACAGGGGGCTGGATGAACACTGAAGCTTTCTTT,CASSYGTGGWMNTEAFF
-,once,TRBJ1-1,TRBV2,TGTGCCAGCAGTGCGGCTGCGAACACTGAAGCTTTCTTT,CASSAAANTEAFF
-,-,TRBJ1-1,TRBV11-2,TGTGCCAGCAGCTTTACAGGAACCATGAACACTGAAGCTTTCTTT,CASSFTGTMNTEAFF
-,once,TRBJ2-5,TRBV6-1,TGTGCCAGCATCCAGACTAGGCTCCAAGAGACCCAGTACTTC,CASIQTRLQETQYF
-,-,TRBJ1-4,TRBV10-3,TGTGCCATCAGTGAGGCGGAGGGAACTAATGAAAAACTGTTTTTT,CAISEAEGTNEKLFF
-,-,TRBJ1-1,TRBV18,TGTGCCAGCTTAACAGGGAGGGAGAACACTGAAGCTTTCTTT,CASLTGRENTEAFF
-,-,TRBJ2-1,TRBV24-1,TGTGCCACCTCGGACCGCCGGGGCTACAATGAGCAGTTCTTC,CATSDRRGYNEQFF
TRBD1,-,TRBJ2-7,TRBV7-2,TGTGCCAGCAGCTTATACGGGACAGGGGGAAACGAGCAGTACTTC,CASSLYGTGGNEQYF
TRBD1,-,TRBJ2-1,TRBV5-6,TGTGCCAGCAGCTGGGACAGGGGATACAATGAGCAGTTCTTC,CASSWDRGYNEQFF
TRBD1,-,TRBJ2-4,TRBV12-3/TRBV12-4,TGTGCCAGCAGCCGTATGGGACAGACCCTAGCCAAAAACATTCAGTACTTC,CASSRMGQTLAKNIQYF
TRBD1,-,TRBJ1-2,TRBV20-1,TGCAGTGCCCAATCGGGACAGGTACACTATGGCTACACCTTC,CSAQSGQVHYGYTF
-,-,TRBJ2-3,TRBV4-2,TGTGCCAGCAGCCAAGATGGCGGCCCGCCGGGTACGCAGTATTTT,CASSQDGGPPGTQYF
-,-,TRBJ2-5,TRBV7-2,TGTGCCAGCAGCTCACGGTGGGGAGAGACCCAGTACTTC,CASSSRWGETQYF
TRBD1,once,TRBJ2-6,TRBV5-6,TGTGCCAGCAGCTCGGGACAGACCTCTGGGGCCAACGTCCTGACTTTC,CASSSGQTSGANVLTF
-,once,TRBJ2-2,TRBV12-3/TRBV12-4,TGTGCCAGCAGTTTAATGAACACCGGGGAGCTGTTTTTT,CASSLMNTGELFF
-,-,TRBJ2-3,TRBV29-1,TGCAGCGTAAGCTGGACAGTTCGGGCAGATACGCAGTATTTT,CSVSWTVRADTQYF
TRBD1,-,TRBJ1-6,TRBV25-1,TGTGCCAGCAGTGAATTGGAGACAGGGGGCGGTAATTCACCCCTCCACTTT,CASSELETGGGNSPLHF
-,-,TRBJ2-5,TRBV18,TGTGCCAGCTCACCACCTAGGGGACAATCCCTCCAAGAGACCCAGTACTTC,CASSPPRGQSLQETQYF
TRBD1,-,TRBJ1-2,TRBV10-3,TGTGCCATCAGACAGGGGGTGTCTAACTATGGCTACACCTTC,CAIRQGVSNYGYTF
TRBD2,-,TRBJ2-1,TRBV9,TGTGCCAGCAGCGTAGGTGGGGGGGATGAGCAGTTCTTC,CASSVGGGDEQFF
-,-,TRBJ1-4,TRBV6-5,TGTGCCAGCAGTTACTCGATGAATGAAAAACTGTTTTTT,CASSYSMNEKLFF
-,-,TRBJ2-6,TRBV7-2,TGTGCCAGCAGCTTAGGGGTTTTTGGGGCCAACGTCCTGACTTTC,CASSLGVFGANVLTF
TRBD1,-,TRBJ2-7,TRBV14,TGTGCCAGCAGTCGGACAGGGTTAAGGGAGCAGTACTTC,CASSRTGLREQYF
TRBD1,-,TRBJ2-1,TRBV3-1,TGTGCCAGCAGCCAACCAGGGGGTTCCTACAATGAGCAGTTCTTC,CASSQPGGSYNEQFF
-,once,TRBJ1-1,TRBV29-1,TGCAGCGCCGCATATGGGCAGAAGAACACTGAAGCTTTCTTT,CSAAYGQKNTEAFF
-,few,TRBJ1-5,TRBV5-1,TGCGCCAGCAGCTTGGACAGTCCCAATCAGCCCCAGCATTTT,CASSLDSPNQPQHF
-,-,TRBJ2-7,TRBV2,TGTGCCAGCAGAGGTAGCTTTAGGTTTGACTCCTACGAGCAGTACTTC,CASRGSFRFDSYEQYF
-,-,TRBJ1-1,TRBV5-1,TGCGCCAGCCGGACCGCAGAGAACACTGAAGCTTTCTTT,CASRTAENTEAFF
-,-,TRBJ2-7,TRBV6-6,TGTGCCAGCAGTCCAGACAGGTACTCCTACGAGCAGTACTTC,CASSPDRYSYEQYF
-,-,TRBJ2-2,TRBV5-8,TGTGCCAGCAGCTTGGGTCGGGGTACCTCGAACACCGGGGAGCTGTTTTTT,CASSLGRGTSNTGELFF
TRBD2,-,TRBJ2-3,TRBV7-2,TGTGCCAGCAGCTTAGGAGGGAGCGGGGGCCGTACGCAGTATTTT,CASSLGGSGGRTQYF
TRBD2,-,TRBJ2-1,TRBV6-2/TRBV6-3,TGTGCCAGCAGCTCAGGACTAGCGGGCAATGAGCAGTTCTTC,CASSSGLAGNEQFF
TRBD1,-,TRBJ2-3,TRBV18,TGTGCCAGCTCACCAATGCGGACAGGCAGGGATACGCAGTATTTT,CASSPMRTGRDTQYF
-,-,TRBJ2-1,TRBV11-1,TGTGCCAGCAGTGCTACGAGCTCCTACAATGAGCAGTTCTTC,CASSATSSYNEQFF
TRBD1,-,TRBJ2-1,TRBV12-3/TRBV12-4,TGTGCCAGCAGTTTACTTCCGGACAGGGGGCATGAGCAGTTCTTC,CASSLLPDRGHEQFF
TRBD2,-,TRBJ2-5,TRBV19,TGTGCCAGTAGTAAACTAGCGGAGCAAGAGACCCAGTACTTC,CASSKLAEQETQYF
-,once,TRBJ2-3,TRBV19,TGTGCCGCAGGAAGGGGGAGCACAGATACGCAGTATTTT,CAAGRGSTDTQYF
-,-,TRBJ2-5,TRBV15,TGTGCCACCAGCAGAGGTGGGCCAGGGCGGGAGACCCAGTACTTC,CATSRGGPGRETQYF
-,-,TRBJ2-7,TRBV9,TGTGCCAGCAGCGCCACAGGGTCATACTCCTACGAGCAGTACTTC,CASSATGSYSYEQYF
TRBD2,-,TRBJ2-7,TRBV6-2/TRBV6-3,TGTGCCATGGGCGGCGGGAGCGAGCAGTACTTC,CAMGGGSEQYF
-,-,TRBJ1-2,TRBV29-1,TGCAGCGTTGAAGTGGGGAACTATGGCTACACCTTC,CSVEVGNYGYTF
-,-,TRBJ1-2,TRBV3-1,TGTGCCAGCAGCCAAGAGGAAGGCAGGGGCTACACCTTC,CASSQEEGRGYTF
TRBD1,-,TRBJ1-2,TRBV29-1,TGCAGCGCAGGGACAGGGGGCTTCTATGGCTACACCTTC,CSAGTGGFYGYTF
-,-,TRBJ2-3,TRBV24-1,TGTGCCACCAGTGACCCCTCGACTAGCACAGATACGCAGTATTTT,CATSDPSTSTDTQYF
-,-,TRBJ2-5,TRBV18,TGTGCCAGCTCGCCCTACTACCAAGAGACCCAGTACTTC,CASSPYYQETQYF
-,-,TRBJ1-5,TRBV29-1,TGCAGCGTTGGGTGGGGCGGCAATCAGCCCCAGCATTTT,CSVGWGGNQPQHF
TRBD1,-,TRBJ1-5,TRBV29-1,TGCAGCGTGGGGACAGCAAATCAGCCCCAGCATTTT,CSVGTANQPQHF
-,-,TRBJ1-1,TRBV12-3/TRBV12-4,TGTGCCAGCAGTATCGACGGAAAAACTGAAGCTTTCTTT,CASSIDGKTEAFF
TRBD2,-,TRBJ2-5,TRBV4-2,TGTGCCAGCAGCCAAGAAACGGGAGCGGGAAAAGAGACCCAGTACTTC,CASSQETGAGKETQYF
-,-,TRBJ2-3,TRBV7-8,TGTGCCAGCAGCTTCAGCCGGGGGTTCACAGATACGCAGTATTTT,CASSFSRGFTDTQYF
TRBD2,-,TRBJ2-5,TRBV3-1,TGTGCCAGCAGCCAAGTTACAGCGGGGGTCCAAGAGACCCAGTACTTC,CASSQVTAGVQETQYF